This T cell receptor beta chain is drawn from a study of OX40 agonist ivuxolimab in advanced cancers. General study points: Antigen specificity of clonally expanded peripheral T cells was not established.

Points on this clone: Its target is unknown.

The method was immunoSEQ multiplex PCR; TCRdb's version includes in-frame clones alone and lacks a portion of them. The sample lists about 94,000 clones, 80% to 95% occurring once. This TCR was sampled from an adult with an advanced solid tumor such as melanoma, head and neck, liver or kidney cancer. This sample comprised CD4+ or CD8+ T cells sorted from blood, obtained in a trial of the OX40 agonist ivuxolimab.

The CDR3 sequence: CAWSGDSDITSYGYTF. CDR3 nucleotide sequence: TGTGCCTGGAGTGGGGACAGCGACATCACGAGCTATGGCTACACCTTC. The chain has TRBV30 and TRBJ1-2; 7 nucleotides align to TRBD1. CDR1 GTSNPN and CDR2 SVGIG come from the germline V gene (reference sequence). This CDR3 is built from 16 residues. With 1 base clipped from V and 4 bases from J, the junction kept 12 bases outside the gene matches.